The clone carrying this TCR beta chain was seen at least ten times. Sample time point: after trial treatment. Treatment indicated: LDRT plus nivolumab, ipilimumab, low-dose cyclophosphamide and aspirin (RACIN trial). All of the donors were given nivolumab, ipilimumab, aspirin, low-dose cyclophosphamide and low-dose radiotherapy as part of RACIN, a single-arm trial. Both TCRalpha and TCRbeta chains were reverse transcribed with V-gene-specific primers. For amplifying TCRs, the PCR ran for approximately 18 cycles with Phusion, which was used together with a constant-region primer and the adapter on the V primers. Using its own MiXCR run on the reads, TCRdb lists one record per CDR3 protein. The data contain about 58,000 distinct CDR3 sequences, about 23% of them seen just once; the ten biggest clones take up approximately 6.4%. This specimen belongs to a study of low-dose radiotherapy and immunotherapy resistance in tumors. Study details: Treatment of Cohort 2 consisted of 1 Gy per fraction every two weeks, amounting to 13 Gy over 26 weeks.

Germline CDR1 is SEHNR and CDR2 is FQNEAQ (reference sequence). The CDR3 is made up of 16 amino acids. V was cut by 5 bases and J by 6 bases, with 22 bases left in between. The specimen was PBMCs, collected after low-dose radiotherapy plus immunotherapy. The rearrangement links TRBV7-9 to TRBJ1-1; D not resolved. This receptor was obtained from a male donor with prostate cancer. CDR3 bases: TGTGCCAGCAGCCCCCGATATAAGGGATTATGGGCTGAAGCTTTCTTT. This encodes CASSPRYKGLWAEAFF.